This entry describes one T cell receptor beta chain. The data were obtained in a study of cytomegalovirus exposure and HLA in healthy donors. PCR involved 60 Vbeta and 13 Jbeta primers. The assay was immunoSEQ multiplex PCR, and TCRdb's table has in-frame clones only and misses some. This repertoire shows about 190,000 clones, about 69% found once; its top ten account for about 4.6%. Per germline, CDR1 SGHTA and CDR2 FQGTGA. The V and J ends lost 5 bases and 4 bases respectively, with 14 bases between them. This CDR3 comprises 14 residues. This TCR came from a man aged 25 to 40 in good health and CMV-seropositive. The J gene is TRBJ1-2, the V gene TRBV7-3; no clear D. The sequenced material came from PBMCs. DNA of the CDR3: TGTGCCAGCAGCCACGGGAGAGAGGGCTATGGCTACACCTTC. This gives the protein CASSHGREGYGYTF.